This TCR beta chain is from a study of blood T cells in healthy people across ages. Turning to the study itself: Template switching caught about one barcoded beta molecule for each two T cells. Findings and limits, study-wide: As age increased, TCR beta diversity per million T cells fell in a roughly linear fashion. More naive CD4+ cells and higher diversity marked long-lived donors relative to aged donors.

With 4 bases removed from V and 3 bases from J, the gap between germline ends came to 17 bases. The CDR3 totals 15 residues. The germline CDR1 and CDR2 sequences are SGHNT and YYREEE (reference sequence). For this clonotype: Its target is unknown.

The authors ran a second PCR of roughly 6 to 12 cycles using a sample-barcoded 5' primer and a J-beta primer mix. Tagging of each cDNA molecule was performed by a template-switch adaptor with 12 random nucleotides. TCRdb ran MiXCR on the 5' RACE reads and lists one entry per CDR3 protein. Counted here are over a million distinct CDR3 sequences, under 55% occurring once; the ten biggest clones make up around 18%. The sample consisted of blood. The chain couples TRBV5-4 to TRBJ2-7, with D possibly TRBD2 on 6 matching bases. This receptor was taken from a woman aged 55-70 years in good health. This chain's CDR3 is CASSPGTQDYYEQYF. In DNA, the CDR3 is TGTGCCAGCAGCCCCGGGACTCAGGACTACTACGAGCAGTACTTC.